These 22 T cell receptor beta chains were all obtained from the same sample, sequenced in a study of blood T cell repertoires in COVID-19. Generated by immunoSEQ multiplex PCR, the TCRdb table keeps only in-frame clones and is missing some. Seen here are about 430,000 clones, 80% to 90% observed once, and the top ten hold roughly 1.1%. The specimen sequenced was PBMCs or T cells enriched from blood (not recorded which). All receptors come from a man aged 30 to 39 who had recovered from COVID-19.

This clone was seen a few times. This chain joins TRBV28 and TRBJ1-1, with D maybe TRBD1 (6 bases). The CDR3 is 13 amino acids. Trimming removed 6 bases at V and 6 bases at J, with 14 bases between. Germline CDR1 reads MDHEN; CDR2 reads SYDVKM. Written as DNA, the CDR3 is TGTGCCAGCAGCACACAGGGTAGCGCTGAAGCTTTCTTT. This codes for CASSTQGSAEAFF.

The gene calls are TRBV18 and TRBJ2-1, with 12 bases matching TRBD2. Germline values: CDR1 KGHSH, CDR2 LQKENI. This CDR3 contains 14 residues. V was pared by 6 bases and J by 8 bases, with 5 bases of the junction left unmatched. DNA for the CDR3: TGTGCCAGCTCCCGACTAGCGGGAGATCATGAGCAGTTCTTC. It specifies CASSRLAGDHEQFF.

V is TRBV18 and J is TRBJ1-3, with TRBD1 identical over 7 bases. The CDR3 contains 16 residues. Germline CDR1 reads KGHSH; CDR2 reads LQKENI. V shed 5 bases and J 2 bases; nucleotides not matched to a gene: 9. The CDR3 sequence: CASSYSGQVTGNTIYF. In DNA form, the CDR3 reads TGTGCCAGCTCATACTCCGGACAGGTCACTGGAAACACCATATATTTT.

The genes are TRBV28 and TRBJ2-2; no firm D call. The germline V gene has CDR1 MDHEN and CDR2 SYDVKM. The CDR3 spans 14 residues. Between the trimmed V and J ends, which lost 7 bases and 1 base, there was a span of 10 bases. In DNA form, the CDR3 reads TGTGCCAGCACCCCCCCCAAGAACACCGGGGAGCTGTTTTTT. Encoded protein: CASTPPKNTGELFF.

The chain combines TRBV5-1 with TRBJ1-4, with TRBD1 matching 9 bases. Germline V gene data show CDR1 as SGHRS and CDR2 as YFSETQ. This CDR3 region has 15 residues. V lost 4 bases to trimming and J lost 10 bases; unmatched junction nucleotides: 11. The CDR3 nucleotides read TGCGCCAGCAGCGGTGGTGGACAGGGGTCGGGAAAACTGTTTTTT. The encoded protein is CASSGGGQGSGKLFF.

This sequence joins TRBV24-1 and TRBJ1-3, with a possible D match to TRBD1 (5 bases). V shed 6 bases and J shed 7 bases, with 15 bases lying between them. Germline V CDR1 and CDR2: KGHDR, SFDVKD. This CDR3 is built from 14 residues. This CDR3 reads CATSHARVRNTIYF. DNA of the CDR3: TGTGCCACCAGTCATGCCAGGGTGAGGAACACCATATATTTT.

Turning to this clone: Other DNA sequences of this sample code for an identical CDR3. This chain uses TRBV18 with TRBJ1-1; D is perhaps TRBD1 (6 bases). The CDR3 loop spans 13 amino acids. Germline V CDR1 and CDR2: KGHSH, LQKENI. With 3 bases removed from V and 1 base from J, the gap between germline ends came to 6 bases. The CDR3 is CASSPTGNTEAFF. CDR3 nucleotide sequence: TGTGCCAGCTCACCGACAGGGAACACTGAAGCTTTCTTT.

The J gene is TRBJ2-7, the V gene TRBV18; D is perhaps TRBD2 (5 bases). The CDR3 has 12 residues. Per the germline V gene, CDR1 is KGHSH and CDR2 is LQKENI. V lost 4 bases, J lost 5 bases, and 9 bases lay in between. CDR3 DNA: TGTGCCAGCTCACTCACCGGGGACGAGCAGTACTTC. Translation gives CASSLTGDEQYF.

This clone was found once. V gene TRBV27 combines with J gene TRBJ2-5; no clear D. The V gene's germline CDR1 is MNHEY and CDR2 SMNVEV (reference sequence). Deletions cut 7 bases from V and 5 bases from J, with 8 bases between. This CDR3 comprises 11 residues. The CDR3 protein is CASKPVETQYF. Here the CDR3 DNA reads TGTGCCAGCAAGCCGGTTGAGACCCAGTACTTC.

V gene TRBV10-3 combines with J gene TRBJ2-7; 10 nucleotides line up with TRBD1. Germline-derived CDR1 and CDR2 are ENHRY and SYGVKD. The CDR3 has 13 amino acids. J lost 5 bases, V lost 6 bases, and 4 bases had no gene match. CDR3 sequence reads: CAIRRQGADEQYF. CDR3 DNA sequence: TGTGCCATCAGGAGACAGGGGGCGGACGAGCAGTACTTC.

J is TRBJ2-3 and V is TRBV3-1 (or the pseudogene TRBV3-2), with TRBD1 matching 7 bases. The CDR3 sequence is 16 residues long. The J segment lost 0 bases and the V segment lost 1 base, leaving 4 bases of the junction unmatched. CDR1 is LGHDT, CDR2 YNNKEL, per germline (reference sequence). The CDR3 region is CASSQGPGQSTDTQYF. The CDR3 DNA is TGTGCCAGCAGCCAAGGTCCGGGACAGAGCACAGATACGCAGTATTTT.

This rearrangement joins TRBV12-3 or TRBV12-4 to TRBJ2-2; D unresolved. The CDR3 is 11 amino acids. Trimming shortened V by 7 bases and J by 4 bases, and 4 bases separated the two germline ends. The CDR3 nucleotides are TGTGCCAGCACCCTCACCGGGGAGCTGTTTTTT. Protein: CASTLTGELFF.

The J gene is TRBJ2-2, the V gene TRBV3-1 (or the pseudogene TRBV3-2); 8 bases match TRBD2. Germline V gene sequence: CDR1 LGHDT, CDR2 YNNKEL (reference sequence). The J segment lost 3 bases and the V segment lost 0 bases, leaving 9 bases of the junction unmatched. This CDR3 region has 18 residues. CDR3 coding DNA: TGTGCCAGCAGCCAAGATCCTCGGGTAGCGGGACACACCGGGGAGCTGTTTTTT. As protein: CASSQDPRVAGHTGELFF.

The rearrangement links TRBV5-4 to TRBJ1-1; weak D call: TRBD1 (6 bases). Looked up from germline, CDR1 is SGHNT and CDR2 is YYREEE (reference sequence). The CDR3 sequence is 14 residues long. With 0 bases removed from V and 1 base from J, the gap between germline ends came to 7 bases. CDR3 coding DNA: TGTGCCAGCAGCTTGGCACAGGGGAACACTGAAGCTTTCTTT. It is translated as CASSLAQGNTEAFF.

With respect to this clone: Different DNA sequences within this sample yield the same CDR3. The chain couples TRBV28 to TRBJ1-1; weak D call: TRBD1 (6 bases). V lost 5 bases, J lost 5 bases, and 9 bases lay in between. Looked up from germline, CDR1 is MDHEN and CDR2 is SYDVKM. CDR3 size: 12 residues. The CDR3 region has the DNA TGTGCCAGCAGTAGAGGGGGAACTGAAGCTTTCTTT. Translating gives CASSRGGTEAFF.

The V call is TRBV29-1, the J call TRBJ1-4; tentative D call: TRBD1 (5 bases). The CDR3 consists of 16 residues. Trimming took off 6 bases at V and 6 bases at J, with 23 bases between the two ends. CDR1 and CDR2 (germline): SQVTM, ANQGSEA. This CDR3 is CSVPGMAGGGDEKLFF. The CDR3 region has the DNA TGCAGCGTCCCCGGGATGGCGGGGGGGGGTGATGAAAAACTGTTTTTT.

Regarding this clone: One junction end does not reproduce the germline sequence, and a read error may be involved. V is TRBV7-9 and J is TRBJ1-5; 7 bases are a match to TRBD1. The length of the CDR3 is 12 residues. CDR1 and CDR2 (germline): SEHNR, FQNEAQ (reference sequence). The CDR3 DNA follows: TGTGCCAGCAGCAATGGACAGGCGGCGATGAATTTT. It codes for CASSNGQAAMNF.

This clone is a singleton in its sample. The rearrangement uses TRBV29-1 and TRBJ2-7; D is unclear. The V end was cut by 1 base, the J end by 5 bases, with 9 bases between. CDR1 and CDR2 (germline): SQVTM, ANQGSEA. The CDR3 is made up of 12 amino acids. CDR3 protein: CSVEVRPDEQYF. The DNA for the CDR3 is TGCAGCGTTGAAGTTCGCCCGGACGAGCAGTACTTC.

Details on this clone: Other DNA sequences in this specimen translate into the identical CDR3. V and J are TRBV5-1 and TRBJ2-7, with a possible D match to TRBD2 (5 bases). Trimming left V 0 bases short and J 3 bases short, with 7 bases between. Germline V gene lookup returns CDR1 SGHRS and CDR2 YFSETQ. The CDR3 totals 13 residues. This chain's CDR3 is CASSLAGLYEQYF. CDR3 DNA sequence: TGCGCCAGCAGCTTGGCCGGACTCTACGAGCAGTACTTC. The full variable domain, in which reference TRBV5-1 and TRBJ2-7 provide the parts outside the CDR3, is KAGVTQTPRYLIKTRGQQVTLSCSPISGHRSVSWYQQTPGQGLQFLFEYFSETQRNKGNFPGRFSGRQFSNSRSEMNVSTLELGDSALYLCASSLAGLYEQYFGPGTRLTVT.

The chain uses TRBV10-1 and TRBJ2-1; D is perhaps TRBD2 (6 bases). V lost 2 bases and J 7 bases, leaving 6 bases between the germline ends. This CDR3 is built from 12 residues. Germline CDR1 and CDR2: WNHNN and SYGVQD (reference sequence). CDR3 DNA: TGCGCCAGCAGTGAGGGGGGGAATGAGCAGTTCTTC. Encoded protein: CASSEGGNEQFF.

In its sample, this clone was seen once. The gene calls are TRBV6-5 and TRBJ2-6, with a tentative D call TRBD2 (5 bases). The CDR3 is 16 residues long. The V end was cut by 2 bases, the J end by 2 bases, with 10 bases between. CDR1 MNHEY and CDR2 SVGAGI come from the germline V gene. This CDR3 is CASSYQSGTGANVLTF. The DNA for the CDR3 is TGTGCCAGCAGTTACCAGTCCGGGACTGGGGCCAACGTCCTGACTTTC.

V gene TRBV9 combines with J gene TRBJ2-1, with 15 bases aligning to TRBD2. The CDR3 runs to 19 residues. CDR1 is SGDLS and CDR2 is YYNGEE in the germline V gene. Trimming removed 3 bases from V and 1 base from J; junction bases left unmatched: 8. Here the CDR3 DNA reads TGTGCCAGCAGCGAAAGAACCGGGACTAGCGGGGGGTCCTACAATGAGCAGTTCTTC. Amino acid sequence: CASSERTGTSGGSYNEQFF.